This T cell receptor (beta chain) was captured in a study of Graves' ophthalmopathy and Graves' hyperthyroidism. Exclusion applied to patients with other autoimmune diseases, uncontrolled infections, pregnancy or lactation. Clinical symptoms, serum thyroxine, TRAb, thyroid ultrasound and orbital computed tomography determined diagnosis. In regard to this clonotype: Its antigen is undetermined.

Overall study results and limits: The authors also found most expanded thyroid clonotypes above 0.001 frequency in blood.

The TCR beta CDR3 regions underwent amplification from RNA transcripts. The first round was an RT-PCR with HTBI primers, and the second round was a multiplex PCR. TCRdb recomputed calls from the multiplex PCR reads with MiXCR, one row per CDR3 protein. The repertoire has about 550,000 distinct CDR3 sequences, approximately 37% of them found once; the top ten carry roughly 4%. This CDR3 is built from 14 residues. CDR1 and CDR2 (germline): MDHEN, SYDVKM. Trimming left V 7 bases short and J 8 bases short, with 17 bases between. This rearrangement joins TRBV28 to TRBJ1-4, with TRBD1 as a possible D gene (6 bases). Sequenced: peripheral blood or thyroid tissue (not recorded which). The origin of this receptor is an adult man with Graves' hyperthyroidism. CDR3 loop: CASTSFTGGEKLFF. The CDR3 coding sequence is TGTGCCAGCACTTCCTTTACCGGGGGCGAAAAACTGTTTTTT.